Reported below is one T cell receptor (beta chain). As yet, its antigen is unknown. The table came from immunoSEQ multiplex PCR; TCRdb's copy has only in-frame clones and leaves some out. The sample carries 95,000 to 150,000 clones, about 85% recorded once. The V gene end was trimmed by 5 bases and the J gene end by 0 bases; junction bases not matched to a gene: 4. This CDR3 region has 14 residues. Germline V gene sequence: CDR1 GTSNPN, CDR2 SVGIG (reference sequence). The record originates from a study of T cell responses to AZD1222 COVID-19 vaccine. Findings and limits, study-wide: Just six people given AZD1222 tested seropositive at baseline. The study found vaccine-associated CD4 TCRs spanning spike, dominant at 160-218 and 743-854.

The rearrangement uses TRBV30 and TRBJ1-3; TRBD1 aligns across 7 bases. This sample comprised peripheral blood, obtained 28 days after the second AZD1222 dose. This receptor was obtained from an adult who received the AZD1222 COVID-19 vaccine. CDR3 amino acids: CAWATGDSGNTIYF. The CDR3 nucleotides read TGTGCCTGGGCCACAGGGGACTCTGGAAACACCATATATTTT. The complete variable domain, with remaining parts taken from reference TRBV30 and TRBJ1-3, reads SQTIHQWPATLVQPVGSPLSLECTVEGTSNPNLYWYRQAAGRGLQLLFYSVGIGQISSEVPQNLSASRPQDRQFILSSKKLLLSDSGFYLCAWATGDSGNTIYFGEGSWLTVV.